This T cell receptor beta chain was retrieved from a study of blood T cell repertoires in COVID-19. The trim removed 0 bases at V and 10 bases at J, leaving 3 bases unmatched. CDR3 length equals 12 residues. The V gene's germline CDR1 is SGHNT and CDR2 YYREEE (reference sequence). Repertoires were generated with immunoSEQ multiplex PCR, while TCRdb's copy carries only in-frame clones and drops some. The table lists 290,000 or so clones, approximately 92% of them singletons, with around 1.1% in the top ten. Participant age was roughly 18 to 95 years, and participants resided in about 25 US areas. This rearrangement joins TRBV5-4 to TRBJ1-1; TRBD1 aligns across 7 bases. Material: PBMCs or T cells enriched from blood (not recorded which). This TCR was recovered from a woman aged 25 to 45 who had recovered from COVID-19. The DNA of the CDR3 is TGTGCCAGCAGCTTGGACAGGGGAGTAGCTTTCTTT. Its translation: CASSLDRGVAFF.